A selection of T cell receptor beta chains follows, all from one sample in a study of blood T cell repertoires in COVID-19. Only in-frame clones appear in the TCRdb table, and some are missing; sequencing was by immunoSEQ multiplex PCR. This sample carries tens of thousands of clones, 80% to 85% of them seen once, and the ten largest clones take around 4.1%. The specimen was peripheral blood. These receptor sequences come from a woman aged 60-75 years with acute or convalescent COVID-19. CDR3s include the opening cysteine and the closing phenylalanine or tryptophan.

>TRBV18|TRBJ1-2
CASSPDMSMGYTF
>TRBV11-2|TRBJ2-3
CASSLELAGEQYF
>TRBV10-2|TRBJ2-5
CASSDPPQRANSKETQYF
>TRBV6-5|TRBJ1-4
CASSYSGGFEKLFF
>TRBV19|TRBJ1-6
CASSLGQGVNSPLHF
>TRBV21-1|TRBJ2-1
CASGSSGGYNEQFF
>TRBV5-5|TRBJ1-1
CASSQGLINTEAFF
>TRBV12-3/TRBV12-4|TRBJ1-1
CASSLAGRKAFF
>TRBV5-1|TRBJ2-5
CASSSGLAGGQETQYF
>TRBV9|TRBJ1-2
CASSPDTYRGYTF
>TRBV24-1|TRBJ2-7
CATSTGQGSEQYF
>TRBV9|TRBJ2-7
CASSGYPGQGTYEQYF
>TRBV5-6|TRBJ1-5
CASSNRGYSNQPQHF
>TRBV9|TRBJ1-1
CASSVEDIGGGTEAFF
>TRBV7-9|TRBJ1-6
CASSRESSYNSPLHF
>TRBV13|TRBJ1-2
CASSLRRGSYGYTF
>TRBV5-6|TRBJ1-2
CASREVTGVGYGYTF
>TRBV7-2|TRBJ2-5
CASSPGPSGIQETQYF
>TRBV4-1|TRBJ1-1
CASSHGDRGRRALNTEAFF
>TRBV19|TRBJ1-4
CASRSRHQVNEKLFF
>TRBV10-2|TRBJ2-4
CASSETSGGLNIQYF
>TRBV7-9|TRBJ2-1
CASSPPAGRGQFF
>TRBV5-4|TRBJ2-1
CASSSTSGGPYNEQFF
>TRBV7-2|TRBJ1-2
CASSLGSGEYGYTF
>TRBV4-2|TRBJ2-5
CASSQDRGRGETQYF
>TRBV13|TRBJ1-6
CASSLVGTGDSPLHF
>TRBV6-5|TRBJ2-7
CASRGQGSYEQYF
>TRBV19|TRBJ2-3
CASRQGSTDTQYF
>TRBV6-1|TRBJ2-5
CASSDGGGTQETQYF
>TRBV24-1|TRBJ2-2
CATSDWQNTGELFF
>TRBV4-1|TRBJ1-6
CASSQEQGLNNSPLHF
>TRBV11-2|TRBJ2-3
CASSPIGTDTQYF
>TRBV18|TRBJ1-2
CASSPGGYYGYTF
>TRBV19|TRBJ1-1
CASSGDRGRHTEAFF
>TRBV2|TRBJ2-1
CASSVDFYNEQFF
>TRBV11-1|TRBJ2-1
CASRHRDRGRHEQFF
>TRBV4-1|TRBJ2-7
CASSQGQGSSYEQYF
>TRBV25-1|TRBJ2-6
CASSAGTGANVLTF
>TRBV5-6|TRBJ2-2
CASSLVPGNTGELFF
>TRBV6-5|TRBJ1-2
CASSSVPTNYGYTF
>TRBV12-3/TRBV12-4|TRBJ2-1
CASSPGSYNEQFF
>TRBV10-3|TRBJ1-2
CAISESGQFYGYTF
>TRBV25-1|TRBJ1-2
CASSESRLSGSYGYTF
>TRBV11-2|TRBJ2-3
CASSLDGLAGQADTQYF
>TRBV7-3|TRBJ2-2
CASSSGQGNTGELFF
>TRBV5-6|TRBJ1-1
CASSLSRGTEAFF
>TRBV18|TRBJ2-3
CASSPQGQGAGTQYF
>TRBV5-1|TRBJ1-5
CASSSAGGLNQPQHF
>TRBV5-1|TRBJ1-2
CASSSTEIYGYTF
>TRBV3-1/TRBV3-2|TRBJ2-4
CASSQVQGAQDIQYF
>TRBV2|TRBJ1-2
CASKGAAGASYTF
>TRBV10-2|TRBJ1-5
CASSEQVNQPQHF
>TRBV5-1|TRBJ1-2
CATRQGTNYGYTF
>TRBV5-4|TRBJ1-6
CASSSPPSEPLHF
>TRBV5-1|TRBJ2-4
CASSLGGVSGKNIQYF
>TRBV21-1|TRBJ2-5
CASSKASSGGLGETQYF
>TRBV6-5|TRBJ2-1
CASRGRVSDEQFF
>TRBV6-5|TRBJ1-2
CASSLGQVLLYGYTF